These T cell receptor beta chains were read from a single sample in a study of regulatory T cells in long-lasting Graves disease. TCRdb redid the calling of the multiplex PCR reads with MiXCR, one entry per CDR3 protein. The sample lists some 370,000 distinct CDR3 sequences, roughly 10% occurring once. These data are also associated with another study on T cells in Graves' hyperthyroidism and ophthalmopathy.

The sequenced sample was peripheral blood mononuclear cells (PBMCs), obtained at new diagnosis, from a patient treated with antithyroid drugs. These receptor sequences come from a woman aged 18-29 years with Graves disease. Both conserved end residues are part of each CDR3. Each record gives: V gene, J gene, D gene, CDR3 length, clone size, CDR3 protein, CDR3 DNA. A D gene is named only where the DNA matches it firmly. The size entry is marked missing in some rows and otherwise reads once, few, many or a size class.

TRBV5-1	TRBJ2-5	-	14	few	CASSSRNVGETQYF	TGCGCCAGCAGCTCCCGAAACGTCGGTGAGACCCAGTACTTC
TRBV6-5	TRBJ1-2	-	14	many	CASSSRGQNYGYTF	TGTGCCAGCAGTTCTAGGGGACAAAACTATGGCTACACCTTC
TRBV20-1	TRBJ1-1	-	14	many	CSASVGTPNTEAFF	TGCAGTGCTAGCGTTGGGACACCAAACACTGAAGCTTTCTTT
TRBV27	TRBJ2-7	-	14	many	CASKTAFLSDEQYF	TGTGCCAGCAAGACCGCCTTCCTATCGGACGAGCAGTACTTC
TRBV27	TRBJ1-1	-	15	many	CASSLFPTMNTEAFF	TGTGCCAGCAGTTTATTTCCCACCATGAACACTGAAGCTTTCTTT
TRBV28	TRBJ2-6	-	17	many	CASQNRAALSGANVLTF	TGTGCCAGCCAAAACAGGGCCGCCCTCTCTGGGGCCAACGTCCTGACTTTC
TRBV4-3	TRBJ2-7	TRBD1	15	-	CASSQDGDSSYEQYF	TGCGCCAGCAGCCAAGATGGGGACAGCTCCTACGAGCAGTACTTC
TRBV4-1	TRBJ1-5	TRBD1	17	few	CASSQDWTGTGGQPQHF	TGCGCCAGCAGCCAGGACTGGACCGGGACAGGGGGTCAGCCCCAGCATTTT
TRBV19	TRBJ1-3	-	17	-	CASRRGAGISSGNTIYF	TGTGCCAGTAGGCGGGGGGCGGGCATCAGCTCTGGAAACACCATATATTTT
TRBV5-1	TRBJ2-3	-	15	many	CASSLRGRGTDTQYF	TGTGCCAGCAGTTTGAGGGGAAGGGGCACAGATACGCAGTATTTT
TRBV7-9	TRBJ2-4	-	13	-	CASSLMAENIQYF	TGTGCCAGCAGCTTAATGGCAGAAAACATTCAGTACTTC
TRBV20-1	TRBJ1-5	TRBD1	16	few	CSARPFPGQGYQPQHF	TGCAGTGCTAGACCTTTCCCGGGACAGGGATACCAGCCCCAGCATTTT
TRBV20-1	TRBJ1-4	-	18	many	CSARGMFAGGATNEKLFF	TGCAGTGCTAGGGGGATGTTTGCGGGAGGCGCGACTAATGAAAAACTGTTTTTT
TRBV5-5	TRBJ1-1	TRBD1	18	many	CASSPTIPRRGQGTEAFF	TGTGCCAGCAGCCCAACGATCCCTCGGAGGGGGCAGGGCACTGAAGCTTTCTTT
TRBV7-2	TRBJ2-7	-	14	many	CASSLLRGSYEQYF	TGTGCCAGCAGCTTACTCAGGGGCTCCTACGAGCAGTACTTC
TRBV20-1	TRBJ1-6	-	17	-	CSALDRALLTGLSPLHF	TGCAGTGCACTGGACCGGGCTCTCCTAACAGGGCTGTCACCCCTCCACTTT